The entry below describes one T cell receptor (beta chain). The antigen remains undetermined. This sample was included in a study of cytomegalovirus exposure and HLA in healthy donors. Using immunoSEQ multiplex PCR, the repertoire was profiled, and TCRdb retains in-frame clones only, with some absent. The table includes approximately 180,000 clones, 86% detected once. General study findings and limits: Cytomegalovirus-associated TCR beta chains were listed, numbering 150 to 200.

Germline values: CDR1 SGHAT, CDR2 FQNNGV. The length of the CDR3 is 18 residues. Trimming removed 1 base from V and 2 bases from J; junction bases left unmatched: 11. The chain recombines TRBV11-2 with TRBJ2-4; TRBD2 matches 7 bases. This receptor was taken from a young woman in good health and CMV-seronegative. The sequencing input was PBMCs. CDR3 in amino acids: CASSLVWSGAPPKNIQYF. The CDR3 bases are TGTGCCAGCAGCTTAGTTTGGAGCGGGGCTCCGCCCAAAAACATTCAGTACTTC.